This is a list of T cell receptor beta chains from one sample in a study of blood T cell repertoires in COVID-19. Method: immunoSEQ multiplex PCR; TCRdb's copy keeps in-frame clones and lacks some. Here the sample spans approximately 350,000 clones, around nine tenths being singletons. The sequencing sample was made of peripheral blood. These receptors all stem from a woman between 65 and 79 years old with COVID-19, enrolled during active disease. Each CDR3 is given with its conserved first and last residue. The order of the fields is V gene, J gene, D gene, clone size, CDR3 protein, CDR3 DNA. D genes are given only for firm matches. The size of a clone is reported for some rows only, either as once, few or many, or as a class for expanded clones.

V gene: TRBV19
J gene: TRBJ1-1
D gene: .
clone size: .
CDR3 protein: CASSIAAGNTEAFF
CDR3 DNA: TGTGCCAGTAGTATCGCTGCGGGAAACACTGAAGCTTTCTTT

V gene: TRBV18
J gene: TRBJ1-1
D gene: .
clone size: .
CDR3 protein: CASSPNVGRHTGAFF
CDR3 DNA: TGTGCCAGCTCACCAAATGTGGGGCGACACACTGGAGCTTTCTTT

V gene: TRBV4-1
J gene: TRBJ1-2
D gene: TRBD1
clone size: .
CDR3 protein: CASSQPLAGQPDGYTF
CDR3 DNA: TGCGCCAGCAGCCAACCTCTTGCGGGACAGCCAGATGGCTACACCTTC

V gene: TRBV7-2
J gene: TRBJ2-3
D gene: TRBD2
clone size: .
CDR3 protein: CASSFSGSSGGARDTQYF
CDR3 DNA: TGTGCCAGCAGCTTCTCGGGGTCTAGCGGGGGGGCGAGAGATACGCAGTATTTT

V gene: TRBV19
J gene: TRBJ2-7
D gene: TRBD1
clone size: once
CDR3 protein: CATGDRGGYEQYF
CDR3 DNA: TGTGCCACTGGAGACAGGGGGGGATACGAGCAGTACTTC

V gene: TRBV18
J gene: TRBJ2-7
D gene: .
clone size: .
CDR3 protein: CASSAGPANEQYF
CDR3 DNA: TGTGCCAGCTCAGCGGGTCCAGCCAACGAGCAGTACTTC

V gene: TRBV6-5
J gene: TRBJ1-2
D gene: .
clone size: .
CDR3 protein: CASSYRIGAGNYGYTF
CDR3 DNA: TGTGCCAGCAGTTACAGGATCGGAGCAGGGAACTATGGCTACACCTTC

V gene: TRBV5-1
J gene: TRBJ2-5
D gene: TRBD1
clone size: .
CDR3 protein: CASSQGQGAGETQYF
CDR3 DNA: TGCGCCAGCAGCCAGGGACAGGGGGCTGGGGAGACCCAGTACTTC

V gene: TRBV6-6
J gene: TRBJ1-1
D gene: TRBD1
clone size: .
CDR3 protein: CASSSLQGAIDTEAFF
CDR3 DNA: TGTGCCAGCAGTTCTTTACAGGGGGCAATTGACACTGAAGCTTTCTTT

V gene: TRBV6-5
J gene: TRBJ1-3
D gene: TRBD1
clone size: .
CDR3 protein: CASSLDRGSGNTIYF
CDR3 DNA: TGTGCCAGCAGCTTGGACAGGGGTTCTGGAAACACCATATATTTT

V gene: TRBV27
J gene: TRBJ1-4
D gene: .
clone size: .
CDR3 protein: CASSYPKGGLELTNEKLFF
CDR3 DNA: TGTGCCAGCAGTTACCCCAAGGGGGGGCTTGAACTCACTAATGAAAAACTGTTTTTT

V gene: TRBV12-3/TRBV12-4
J gene: TRBJ2-1
D gene: TRBD1
clone size: .
CDR3 protein: CATAGQGRNEQFF
CDR3 DNA: TGTGCCACCGCAGGACAGGGGAGAAATGAGCAGTTCTTC

V gene: TRBV28
J gene: TRBJ2-7
D gene: TRBD1
clone size: once
CDR3 protein: CASSTRDSILDFYEQYF
CDR3 DNA: TGTGCCAGCAGTACCCGGGACAGCATCTTAGATTTCTACGAGCAGTACTTC

V gene: TRBV4-3
J gene: TRBJ2-7
D gene: TRBD2
clone size: .
CDR3 protein: CASSQAAGAYEQYF
CDR3 DNA: TGCGCCAGCAGCCAGGCTGCGGGGGCCTACGAGCAGTACTTC

V gene: TRBV7-9
J gene: TRBJ1-4
D gene: .
clone size: .
CDR3 protein: CASRRGTNEKLFF
CDR3 DNA: TGTGCCAGCAGACGGGGAACTAATGAAAAACTGTTTTTT

V gene: TRBV7-9
J gene: TRBJ1-4
D gene: .
clone size: .
CDR3 protein: CASSLASPEKLFF
CDR3 DNA: TGTGCCAGCAGCTTAGCCAGTCCTGAAAAACTGTTTTTT

V gene: TRBV11-3
J gene: TRBJ2-1
D gene: .
clone size: .
CDR3 protein: CASSFGGSNNEQFF
CDR3 DNA: TGTGCCAGCAGCTTCGGGGGATCCAACAATGAGCAGTTCTTC

V gene: TRBV3-1/TRBV3-2
J gene: TRBJ1-1
D gene: .
clone size: .
CDR3 protein: CASLGQANTEALF
CDR3 DNA: TGTGCCAGCCTGGGGCAAGCGAACACTGAAGCTCTCTTT

V gene: TRBV27
J gene: TRBJ1-5
D gene: .
clone size: .
CDR3 protein: CASKGGNQPQHF
CDR3 DNA: TGTGCCAGCAAGGGGGGCAATCAGCCCCAGCATTTT

V gene: TRBV20-1
J gene: TRBJ1-2
D gene: .
clone size: .
CDR3 protein: CSSRAGYGYTF
CDR3 DNA: TGCAGCTCACGCGCGGGCTATGGCTACACCTTC

V gene: TRBV5-4
J gene: TRBJ1-6
D gene: .
clone size: .
CDR3 protein: CASSLVAGARGSPLHF
CDR3 DNA: TGTGCCAGCAGCTTGGTGGCGGGGGCACGAGGTTCACCCCTCCACTTT

V gene: TRBV5-1
J gene: TRBJ1-2
D gene: .
clone size: .
CDR3 protein: CASSLSGGNGYTF
CDR3 DNA: TGCGCCAGCAGCTTATCGGGGGGCAATGGCTACACCTTC

V gene: TRBV6-5
J gene: TRBJ1-2
D gene: .
clone size: .
CDR3 protein: CASSYQTGSYGYTF
CDR3 DNA: TGTGCCAGCAGTTATCAGACGGGGAGTTATGGCTACACCTTC

V gene: TRBV3-1/TRBV3-2
J gene: TRBJ2-2
D gene: .
clone size: .
CDR3 protein: CASSQDMPRENTGELFF
CDR3 DNA: TGTGCCAGCAGCCAAGATATGCCCCGGGAAAACACCGGGGAGCTGTTTTTT

V gene: TRBV4-1
J gene: TRBJ1-1
D gene: TRBD1
clone size: .
CDR3 protein: CASSQERSGGTEAFF
CDR3 DNA: TGCGCCAGCAGCCAAGAAAGATCAGGGGGCACTGAAGCTTTCTTT

V gene: TRBV30
J gene: TRBJ1-1
D gene: .
clone size: .
CDR3 protein: CAWGLQGGDGAFF
CDR3 DNA: TGTGCCTGGGGATTGCAGGGCGGCGATGGGGCTTTCTTT

V gene: TRBV7-2
J gene: TRBJ2-5
D gene: .
clone size: .
CDR3 protein: CASSFRGETQYF
CDR3 DNA: TGTGCCAGCAGCTTCAGGGGAGAGACCCAGTACTTC

V gene: TRBV5-1
J gene: TRBJ2-1
D gene: TRBD1
clone size: .
CDR3 protein: CASSEGQGTYNEQFF
CDR3 DNA: TGCGCCAGCAGCGAAGGACAGGGCACCTACAATGAGCAGTTCTTC

V gene: TRBV4-3
J gene: TRBJ2-5
D gene: .
clone size: .
CDR3 protein: CASSQELGAQETQYF
CDR3 DNA: TGCGCCAGCAGCCAAGAGTTGGGGGCCCAAGAGACCCAGTACTTC

V gene: TRBV2
J gene: TRBJ2-2
D gene: .
clone size: .
CDR3 protein: CASSEQAGSNTGELFF
CDR3 DNA: TGTGCCAGCAGTGAACAGGCAGGGTCGAACACCGGGGAGCTGTTTTTT

V gene: TRBV29-1
J gene: TRBJ1-1
D gene: .
clone size: .
CDR3 protein: CSVVGGTEAFF
CDR3 DNA: TGCAGCGTTGTCGGGGGGACTGAAGCTTTCTTT

V gene: TRBV30
J gene: TRBJ1-1
D gene: .
clone size: .
CDR3 protein: CAWEREGGMNTEAFF
CDR3 DNA: TGTGCCTGGGAGCGGGAGGGGGGAATGAACACTGAAGCTTTCTTT

V gene: TRBV7-8
J gene: TRBJ1-2
D gene: .
clone size: .
CDR3 protein: CASSQGSWVGLGYGYTF
CDR3 DNA: TGTGCCAGCAGCCAAGGCAGTTGGGTGGGACTAGGTTATGGCTACACCTTC

V gene: TRBV5-6
J gene: TRBJ2-1
D gene: TRBD2
clone size: .
CDR3 protein: CASSWGGNEQFF
CDR3 DNA: TGTGCCAGCAGCTGGGGGGGCAATGAGCAGTTCTTC

V gene: TRBV28
J gene: TRBJ2-7
D gene: TRBD1
clone size: .
CDR3 protein: CASSLQTGGLDEQYF
CDR3 DNA: TGTGCCAGCAGCCTCCAGACAGGGGGGCTGGACGAGCAGTACTTC

V gene: TRBV19
J gene: TRBJ1-5
D gene: TRBD1
clone size: few
CDR3 protein: CASSVTTGGGNQPQHF
CDR3 DNA: TGTGCCAGTAGTGTTACTACAGGGGGAGGCAATCAGCCCCAGCATTTT

V gene: TRBV6-1
J gene: TRBJ2-7
D gene: .
clone size: .
CDR3 protein: CASSEGSGTYEQYF
CDR3 DNA: TGTGCCAGCAGTGAAGGAAGCGGCACCTACGAGCAGTACTTC

V gene: TRBV30
J gene: TRBJ1-3
D gene: .
clone size: .
CDR3 protein: CAWSLEGPISGNTIYF
CDR3 DNA: TGTGCCTGGAGTTTGGAGGGGCCTATCTCTGGAAACACCATATATTTT

V gene: TRBV3-1/TRBV3-2
J gene: TRBJ1-6
D gene: .
clone size: .
CDR3 protein: CASSQGRAANSPLHF
CDR3 DNA: TGTGCCAGCAGCCAAGGGAGGGCAGCAAATTCACCCCTCCACTTT

V gene: TRBV30
J gene: TRBJ2-3
D gene: .
clone size: .
CDR3 protein: CARRSGSGTDTQYF
CDR3 DNA: TGTGCCCGACGTAGCGGTAGCGGCACAGATACGCAGTATTTT

V gene: TRBV29-1
J gene: TRBJ1-2
D gene: .
clone size: .
CDR3 protein: CSAPSPYGYTF
CDR3 DNA: TGCAGCGCCCCTTCCCCTTATGGCTACACCTTC

V gene: TRBV18
J gene: TRBJ2-5
D gene: TRBD2
clone size: .
CDR3 protein: CASSRLLAGGPETQYF
CDR3 DNA: TGTGCCAGCTCCCGCCTCCTAGCGGGGGGGCCGGAGACCCAGTACTTC

V gene: TRBV5-1
J gene: TRBJ1-1
D gene: .
clone size: .
CDR3 protein: CASSRGDGGTNTEAFF
CDR3 DNA: TGCGCCAGCAGCCGAGGGGACGGCGGGACGAACACTGAAGCTTTCTTT

V gene: TRBV7-2
J gene: TRBJ1-1
D gene: .
clone size: .
CDR3 protein: CASSLVAGFTPEAFF
CDR3 DNA: TGTGCCAGCAGCTTAGTGGCAGGGTTTACCCCTGAAGCTTTCTTT

V gene: TRBV24-1
J gene: TRBJ2-3
D gene: .
clone size: once
CDR3 protein: CATQTASTDTQYF
CDR3 DNA: TGTGCCACGCAGACAGCTAGCACAGATACGCAGTATTTT

V gene: TRBV7-9
J gene: TRBJ2-1
D gene: TRBD2
clone size: .
CDR3 protein: CASSPPSGGSYNEQFF
CDR3 DNA: TGTGCCAGCAGCCCACCCAGCGGGGGGTCCTACAATGAGCAGTTCTTC

V gene: TRBV15
J gene: TRBJ1-2
D gene: TRBD1
clone size: .
CDR3 protein: CATSPRGQGTSGYTF
CDR3 DNA: TGTGCCACCAGCCCCCGAGGACAGGGGACGAGTGGCTACACCTTC

V gene: TRBV5-1
J gene: TRBJ1-3
D gene: .
clone size: .
CDR3 protein: CASSLKPRGDDGNTIYF
CDR3 DNA: TGCGCCAGCAGCTTAAAGCCGCGGGGGGACGATGGAAACACCATATATTTT

V gene: TRBV19
J gene: TRBJ2-3
D gene: TRBD2
clone size: .
CDR3 protein: CASATSGGQTDTQYF
CDR3 DNA: TGTGCCAGCGCGACTAGCGGGGGGCAAACAGATACGCAGTATTTT